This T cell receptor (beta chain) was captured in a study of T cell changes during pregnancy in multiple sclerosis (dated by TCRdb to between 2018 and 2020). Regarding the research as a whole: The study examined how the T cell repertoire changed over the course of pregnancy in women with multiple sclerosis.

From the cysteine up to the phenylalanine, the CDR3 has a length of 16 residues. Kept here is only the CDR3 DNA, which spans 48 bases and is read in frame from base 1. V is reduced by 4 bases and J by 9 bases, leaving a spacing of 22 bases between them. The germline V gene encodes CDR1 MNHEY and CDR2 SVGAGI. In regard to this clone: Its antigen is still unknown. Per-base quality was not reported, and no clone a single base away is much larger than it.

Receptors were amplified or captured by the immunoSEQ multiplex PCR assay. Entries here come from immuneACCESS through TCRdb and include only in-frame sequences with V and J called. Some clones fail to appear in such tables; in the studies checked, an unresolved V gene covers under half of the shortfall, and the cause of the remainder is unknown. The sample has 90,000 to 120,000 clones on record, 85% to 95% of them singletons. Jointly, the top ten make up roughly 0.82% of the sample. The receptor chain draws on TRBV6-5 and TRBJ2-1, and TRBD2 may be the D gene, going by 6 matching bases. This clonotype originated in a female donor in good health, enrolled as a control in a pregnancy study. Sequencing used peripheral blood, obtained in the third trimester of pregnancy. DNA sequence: TGTGCCAGCAGTTCCTATGTACAGCGGGCTGGGGGTGAGCAGTTCTTC. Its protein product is CASSSYVQRAGGEQFF.